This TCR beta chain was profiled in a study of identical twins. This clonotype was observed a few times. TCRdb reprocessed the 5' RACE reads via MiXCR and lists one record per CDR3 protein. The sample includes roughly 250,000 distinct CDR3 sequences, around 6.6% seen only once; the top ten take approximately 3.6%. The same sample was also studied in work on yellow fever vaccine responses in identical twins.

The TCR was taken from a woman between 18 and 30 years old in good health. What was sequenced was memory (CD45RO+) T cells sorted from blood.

The CDR3 loop is CASSTTGGVETQYF. Written as DNA, the CDR3 is TGCGCCAGCTCAACTACAGGGGGCGTAGAGACCCAGTACTTC. V is TRBV5-1 and J is TRBJ2-5; the match to TRBD1 covers 9 bases. There are 14 residues in the CDR3. Germline loops: CDR1 SGHRS, CDR2 YFSETQ. The J segment lost 4 bases and the V segment lost 7 bases, leaving 8 bases of the junction unmatched.